This T cell receptor beta chain was retrieved from a study of vaccination and CD4 T cells after COVID-19. Trimming shortened V by 4 bases and J by 5 bases, and 6 bases separated the two germline ends. The CDR3 spans 11 residues. CDR1 is MNHEY and CDR2 is SVGAGI in the germline V gene. The time point here: late sampling 161 to 241 days after vaccination in three convalescent patients. Treatment meaning: roughly ten-day PBMC culture with coronavirus spike peptide pools or control peptides (ViraFEST assay). The assay that was used to sequence DNA from cultured CD4+ T cells was the Oncomine TCR Beta short-read assay. Via MiXCR, TCRdb re-called the PCR reads, giving one row per CDR3 protein. The sample includes about 17,000 distinct CDR3 sequences, around 50% of them seen just once. Remarks on this clonotype: Its antigen is unidentified.

V is TRBV6-5 and J is TRBJ2-7, with D unresolved. Sequenced material: CD4+ T cells from blood, cultured in vitro, taken about 7 months after SARS-CoV-2 vaccination. This TCR was recovered from a human donor who had recovered from COVID-19. DNA of the CDR3: TGTGCCAGCAGTTCTGGGCACGAGCAGTACTTC. This codes for CASSSGHEQYF.